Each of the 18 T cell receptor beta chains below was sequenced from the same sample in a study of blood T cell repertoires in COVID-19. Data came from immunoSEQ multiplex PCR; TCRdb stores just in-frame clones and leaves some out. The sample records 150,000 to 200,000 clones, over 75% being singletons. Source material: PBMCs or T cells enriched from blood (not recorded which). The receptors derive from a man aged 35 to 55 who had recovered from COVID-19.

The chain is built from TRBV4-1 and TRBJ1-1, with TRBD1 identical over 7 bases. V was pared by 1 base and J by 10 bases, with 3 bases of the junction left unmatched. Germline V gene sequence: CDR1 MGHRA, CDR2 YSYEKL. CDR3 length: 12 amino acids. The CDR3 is CASSQGGGGAFF. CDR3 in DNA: TGCGCCAGCAGCCAAGGAGGGGGCGGAGCTTTCTTT.

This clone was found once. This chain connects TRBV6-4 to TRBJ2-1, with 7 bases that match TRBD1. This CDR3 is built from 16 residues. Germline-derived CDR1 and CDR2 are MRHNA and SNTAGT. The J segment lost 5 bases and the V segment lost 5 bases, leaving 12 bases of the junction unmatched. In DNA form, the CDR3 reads TGTGCCAGCAGTAAACACAGGGGTCAAACAGACAATGAGCAGTTCTTC. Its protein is CASSKHRGQTDNEQFF.

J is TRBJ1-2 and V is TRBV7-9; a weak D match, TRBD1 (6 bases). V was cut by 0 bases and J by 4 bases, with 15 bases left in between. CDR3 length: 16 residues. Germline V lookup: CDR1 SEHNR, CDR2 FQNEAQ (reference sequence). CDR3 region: CASSLARDTAAYGYTF. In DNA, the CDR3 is TGTGCCAGCAGCTTAGCCCGGGACACCGCGGCCTATGGCTACACCTTC.

This CDR3 is CASRAWRGETQYF. The CDR3 nucleotides are TGTGCCAGCAGAGCCTGGCGGGGGGAGACCCAGTACTTC. The rearrangement joins TRBV3-1 (or the pseudogene TRBV3-2) to TRBJ2-5; 7 nucleotides line up with TRBD2. Per germline, CDR1 LGHDT and CDR2 YNNKEL (reference sequence). The CDR3 spans 13 residues. V was clipped by 6 bases and J by 5 bases; unmatched bases: 6.

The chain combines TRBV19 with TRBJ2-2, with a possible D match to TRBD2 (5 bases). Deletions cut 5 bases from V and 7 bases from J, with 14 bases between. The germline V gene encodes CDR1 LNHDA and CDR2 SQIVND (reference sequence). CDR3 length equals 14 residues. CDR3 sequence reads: CASSRGTAVGELFF. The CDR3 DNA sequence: TGTGCCAGTAGTCGGGGTACCGCGGTCGGGGAGCTGTTTTTT.

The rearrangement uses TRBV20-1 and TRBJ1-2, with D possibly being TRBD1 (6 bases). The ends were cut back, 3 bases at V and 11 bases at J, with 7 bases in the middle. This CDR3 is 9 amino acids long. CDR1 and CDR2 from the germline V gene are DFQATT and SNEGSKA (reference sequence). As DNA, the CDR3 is TGCAGTGCTAGGCAGGGGTACACCTTC. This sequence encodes CSARQGYTF.

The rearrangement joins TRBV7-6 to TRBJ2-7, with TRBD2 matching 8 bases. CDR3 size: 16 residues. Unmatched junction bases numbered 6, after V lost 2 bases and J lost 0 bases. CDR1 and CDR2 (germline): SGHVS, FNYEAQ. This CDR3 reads CASSLSTGLDSYEQYF. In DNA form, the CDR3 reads TGTGCCAGCAGCTTATCGACGGGACTAGACTCCTACGAGCAGTACTTC.

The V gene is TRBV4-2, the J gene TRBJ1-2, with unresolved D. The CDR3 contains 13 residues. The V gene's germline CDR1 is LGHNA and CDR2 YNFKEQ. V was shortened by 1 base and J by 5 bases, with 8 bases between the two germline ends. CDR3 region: CASSQGPTYGYTF. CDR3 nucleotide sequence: TGTGCCAGCAGCCAAGGCCCCACATATGGCTACACCTTC.

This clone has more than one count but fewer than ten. The CDR3 DNA is TGTGCCAGCAGCTTCGGAACTAGCGGGGGGGCCTCCGGGGAGCTGTTTTTT. It specifies CASSFGTSGGASGELFF. The V gene is TRBV7-6, the J gene TRBJ2-2; the match to TRBD2 covers 13 bases. This CDR3 comprises 17 residues. Trimming cost V 3 bases and J 6 bases; bases outside gene matches: 7. Germline CDR1 and CDR2: SGHVS and FNYEAQ.

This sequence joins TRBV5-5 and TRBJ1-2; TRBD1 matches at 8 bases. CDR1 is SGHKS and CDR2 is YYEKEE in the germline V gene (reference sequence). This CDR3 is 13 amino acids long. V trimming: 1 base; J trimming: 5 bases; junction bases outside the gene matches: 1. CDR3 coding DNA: TGTGCCAGCAGCTTGAGACAGGGGTATGGCTACACCTTC. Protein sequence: CASSLRQGYGYTF.

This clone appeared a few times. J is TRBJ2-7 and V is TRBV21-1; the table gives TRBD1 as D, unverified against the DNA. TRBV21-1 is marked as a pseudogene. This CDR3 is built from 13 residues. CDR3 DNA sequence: TGTGCCAGCAGCAAAGGCGACAAATACGAGCAGTACTTC. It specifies CASSKGDKYEQYF.

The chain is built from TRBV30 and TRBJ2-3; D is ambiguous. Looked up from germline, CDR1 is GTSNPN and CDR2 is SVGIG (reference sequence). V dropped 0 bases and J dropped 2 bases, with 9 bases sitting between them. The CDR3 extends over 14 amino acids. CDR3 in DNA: TGTGCCTGGAGTGTTGGAGAGCCCACAGATACGCAGTATTTT. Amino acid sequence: CAWSVGEPTDTQYF.

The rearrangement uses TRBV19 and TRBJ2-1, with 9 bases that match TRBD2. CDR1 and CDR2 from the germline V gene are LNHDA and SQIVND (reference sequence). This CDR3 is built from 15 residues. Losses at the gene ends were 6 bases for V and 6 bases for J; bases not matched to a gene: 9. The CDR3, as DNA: TGTGCCAGTAGCTGGGGCCTAGCGGGGCTCAATGAGCAGTTCTTC. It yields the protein CASSWGLAGLNEQFF. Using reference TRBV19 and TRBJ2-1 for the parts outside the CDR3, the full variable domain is DGGITQSPKYLFRKEGQNVTLSCEQNLNHDAMYWYRQDPGQGLRLIYYSQIVNDFQKGDIAEGYSVSREKKESFPLTVTSAQKNPTAFYLCASSWGLAGLNEQFFGPGTRLTVL.

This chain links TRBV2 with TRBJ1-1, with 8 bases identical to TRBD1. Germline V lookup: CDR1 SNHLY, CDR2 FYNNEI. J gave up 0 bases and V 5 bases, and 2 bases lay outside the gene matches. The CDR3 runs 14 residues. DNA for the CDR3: TGTGCCAGCAGTAACAGGGGGATGAACACTGAAGCTTTCTTT. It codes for CASSNRGMNTEAFF.

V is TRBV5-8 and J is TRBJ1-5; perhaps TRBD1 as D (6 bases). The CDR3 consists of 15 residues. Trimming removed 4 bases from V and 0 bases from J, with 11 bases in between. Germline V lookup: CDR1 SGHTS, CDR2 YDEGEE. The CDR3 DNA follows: TGTGCCAGCAGCACGGACAGTAATAGCAATCAGCCCCAGCATTTT. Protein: CASSTDSNSNQPQHF.

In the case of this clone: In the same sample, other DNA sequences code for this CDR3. DNA of the CDR3: TGTGCCAGCAGCGTGACTAGCGGGGGATCCTACGAGCAGTACTTC. Protein product: CASSVTSGGSYEQYF. V is TRBV9 and J is TRBJ2-7; TRBD2 matches 12 bases. This CDR3 contains 15 residues. The V gene's germline CDR1 is SGDLS and CDR2 YYNGEE. V shed 2 bases and J 1 base; nucleotides not matched to a gene: 1.

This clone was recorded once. This chain's CDR3 is CASSAGAPQGGETQYF. CDR3 bases: TGTGCCAGCAGCGCTGGGGCCCCACAGGGGGGAGAGACCCAGTACTTC. V gene TRBV9 combines with J gene TRBJ2-5, with 8 bases matching TRBD1. CDR3 length: 16 amino acids. V shed 3 bases and J 4 bases; nucleotides not matched to a gene: 11. In germline, CDR1 is SGDLS, CDR2 YYNGEE.

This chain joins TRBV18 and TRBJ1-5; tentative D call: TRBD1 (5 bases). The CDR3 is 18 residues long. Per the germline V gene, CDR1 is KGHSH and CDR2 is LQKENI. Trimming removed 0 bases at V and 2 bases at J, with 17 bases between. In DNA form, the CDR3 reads TGTGCCAGCTCACCACCTCTCCTGGGGGGAGGAGGCAATCAGCCCCAGCATTTT. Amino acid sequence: CASSPPLLGGGGNQPQHF.